Following are 23 T cell receptor beta chains from one sample sequenced in a study of T cells in placental villitis. The libraries were made with immunoSEQ v4. TCRdb's table, derived via immunoSEQ multiplex PCR, lists solely in-frame clones and lacks some. This sample has hundreds of clones, with approximately 95% found just once. Sequencing was performed on placental tissue containing maternal and fetal cells. These receptors were taken from a human donor in good health; the placental T cells may come from both mother and fetus.

The chain combines TRBV15 with TRBJ1-6, with D uncertain. This CDR3 has 15 residues. Trimming stripped 3 bases from V and 0 bases from J, with 6 bases between. Per germline, CDR1 LNHNV and CDR2 YYDKDF (reference sequence). CDR3 DNA sequence: TGTGCCACCAGCAGCAGGAGCTCCTATAATTCACCCCTCCACTTT. Translation gives CATSSRSSYNSPLHF.

This chain uses TRBV5-1 with TRBJ2-7; tentatively, D is TRBD1 (5 bases). The germline V gene has CDR1 SGHRS and CDR2 YFSETQ. The V end lost 4 bases, the J end lost 2 bases, and 13 bases lay between the germline ends. The length of the CDR3 is 14 residues. In nucleotides, the CDR3 is TGCGCCAGCAGCGCGGTCTGGACAACCTACGAGCAGTACTTC. The encoded protein is CASSAVWTTYEQYF.

CDR3 amino acids: CATQRQGGGGYTF. For the CDR3, the DNA is TGTGCCACCCAGAGACAGGGAGGGGGTGGCTACACCTTC. The chain employs TRBV19 and TRBJ1-2, with 7 bases lining up with TRBD1. The CDR3 totals 13 residues. Germline CDR1 and CDR2: LNHDA and SQIVND (reference sequence). Germline trimming cut 10 bases from V and 7 bases from J; bases unmatched to any gene: 12.

The chain links TRBV7-7 to TRBJ2-2; 7 bases align to TRBD2. Germline V gene data show CDR1 as SSHAT and CDR2 as FNYEAQ (reference sequence). This CDR3 is built from 18 residues. The J segment lost 5 bases and the V segment lost 0 bases, leaving 12 bases of the junction unmatched. The chain's CDR3 is CASSLAPLPAGSTGELFF. The CDR3 DNA follows: TGTGCCAGCAGCTTAGCACCTCTGCCAGCGGGATCTACCGGGGAGCTGTTTTTT.

The chain couples TRBV27 to TRBJ1-1; D gene unclear. CDR1 and CDR2 (germline): MNHEY, SMNVEV (reference sequence). V lost 4 bases and J 5 bases, leaving 11 bases between the germline ends. The CDR3 spans 13 residues. CDR3: CASSSQARTEAFF. The CDR3, as DNA: TGTGCCAGCAGTTCTCAGGCGAGGACTGAAGCTTTCTTT.

The chain links TRBV7-9 to TRBJ1-1; D is possibly TRBD1 (6 bases). CDR3 length: 14 amino acids. Trimming shortened V by 7 bases and J by 7 bases, and 19 bases separated the two germline ends. The germline CDR1 and CDR2 sequences are SEHNR and FQNEAQ (reference sequence). The chain's CDR3 is CASNPDQGWDEAFF. CDR3 sequence (DNA): TGTGCCAGCAACCCAGACCAGGGGTGGGATGAAGCTTTCTTT.

The genes are TRBV7-9 and TRBJ2-5; D is ambiguous. Germline loops: CDR1 SEHNR, CDR2 FQNEAQ (reference sequence). The V end was cut by 5 bases, the J end by 4 bases, with 14 bases between. This CDR3 has 14 residues. The CDR3 spells CASSPPLPPETQYF. CDR3 sequence (DNA): TGTGCCAGCAGCCCCCCACTGCCGCCAGAGACCCAGTACTTC.

J is TRBJ1-4 and V is TRBV5-6; no firm D call. V lost 0 bases and J 4 bases, leaving 10 bases between the germline ends. Per the germline V gene, CDR1 is SGHDT and CDR2 is YYEEEE. CDR3 size: 15 residues. The CDR3 region has the DNA TGTGCCAGCAGCTTGGTGTCAGGCCTTAATGAAAAACTGTTTTTT. Its protein product is CASSLVSGLNEKLFF.

The chain employs TRBV21-1 and TRBJ2-6. TRBV21-1 is designated a pseudogene. The CDR3 length is 18 residues. CDR3 sequence: CASSKLRGALSGANVLTF. Written as DNA, the CDR3 is TGTGCCAGCAGCAAATTGAGGGGAGCGCTCTCTGGGGCCAACGTCCTGACTTTC.

V is TRBV5-1 and J is TRBJ1-1, with no clear D. This CDR3 has 13 amino acids. The V gene lost 4 bases and the J gene lost 4 bases, with 11 bases spanning the gap. Germline V gene data show CDR1 as SGHRS and CDR2 as YFSETQ. As DNA, the CDR3 is TGCGCCAGCAGCGGCCGGACGGGCACTGAAGCTTTCTTT. Its protein is CASSGRTGTEAFF. Full variable domain (rest looked up from reference TRBV5-1 and TRBJ1-1): KAGVTQTPRYLIKTRGQQVTLSCSPISGHRSVSWYQQTPGQGLQFLFEYFSETQRNKGNFPGRFSGRQFSNSRSEMNVSTLELGDSALYLCASSGRTGTEAFFGQGTRLTVV.

The chain uses TRBV9 and TRBJ1-1; D not resolved. Germline V gene sequence: CDR1 SGDLS, CDR2 YYNGEE. V lost 3 bases, J lost 3 bases, and 15 bases lay in between. CDR3 length: 15 amino acids. The DNA for the CDR3 is TGTGCCAGCAGCGCGAGACACCAAGGGCACACTGAAGCTTTCTTT. Protein product: CASSARHQGHTEAFF.

The chain has TRBV7-6 and TRBJ2-7; TRBD1 is a possible D gene (5 bases). Germline values: CDR1 SGHVS, CDR2 FNYEAQ. Trimming stripped 0 bases from V and 4 bases from J, with 10 bases between. CDR3 length: 14 amino acids. The CDR3 protein is CASSLAVTDYEQYF. The CDR3 nucleotides are TGTGCCAGCAGCTTAGCTGTGACAGATTACGAGCAGTACTTC.

This clone was detected once. This chain joins TRBV28 and TRBJ1-5; 8 nucleotides agree with TRBD1. Germline assignment: CDR1 MDHEN and CDR2 SYDVKM. V was pared by 3 bases and J by 2 bases, with 6 bases of the junction left unmatched. The CDR3 covers 16 residues. The CDR3 loop reads CASSLPSGGGNQPQHF. CDR3 bases: TGTGCCAGCAGTTTGCCTTCAGGGGGCGGCAATCAGCCCCAGCATTTT.

V gene TRBV27 combines with J gene TRBJ2-2, with 8 bases identical to TRBD1. CDR3 length: 14 residues. The trim removed 6 bases at V and 7 bases at J, leaving 7 bases unmatched. Germline V lookup: CDR1 MNHEY, CDR2 SMNVEV (reference sequence). The CDR3 DNA reads TGTGCCAGCAGGAGTCGACAGGGGTTCGGGGAGCTGTTTTTT. Translation gives CASRSRQGFGELFF.

The chain joins TRBV24-1 to TRBJ2-7, with no clear D. This CDR3 spans 12 amino acids. Per the germline V gene, CDR1 is KGHDR and CDR2 is SFDVKD. Trimming took 4 bases from V and 1 from J, leaving 4 bases between them. The CDR3 region is CATSDTSYEQYF. The CDR3 nucleotides read TGTGCCACCAGTGACACTTCCTACGAGCAGTACTTC.

The chain combines TRBV25-1 with TRBJ2-7; 10 nucleotides line up with TRBD1. Trimming removed 5 bases from V and 4 bases from J; junction bases left unmatched: 8. CDR1 MGHDK and CDR2 SYGVNS come from the germline V gene. This CDR3 contains 15 residues. DNA for the CDR3: TGTGCCAGCAGTCGCGGCGGACAGGGGGGATACGAGCAGTACTTC. Its translation is CASSRGGQGGYEQYF.

This clone appeared a single time. At the DNA level, this CDR3 is encoded by other sequences in the same sample as well. This rearrangement joins TRBV6-1 to TRBJ2-7; D is uncertain. Trimming removed 0 bases at V and 5 bases at J, with 17 bases between. CDR3 length: 16 amino acids. Germline values: CDR1 MNHNS, CDR2 SASEGT. The CDR3 protein is CASSEALVIGEDEQYF. The CDR3 DNA reads TGTGCCAGCAGTGAAGCATTAGTTATCGGCGAGGACGAGCAGTACTTC.

The CDR3, as DNA: TGTGCCATCGGGACACCGAGCACAGATACGCAGTATTTT. Its protein product is CAIGTPSTDTQYF. The chain is built from TRBV10-3 and TRBJ2-3, with a weak D call TRBD1 (6 bases). Trimming removed 8 bases at V and 0 bases at J, with 9 bases between. CDR1 and CDR2 from the germline V gene are ENHRY and SYGVKD. This CDR3 is built from 13 residues.

The genes are TRBV6-5 and TRBJ2-1; 8 positions agree with TRBD2. The CDR3 is 14 amino acids. The ends lost 6 bases at V and 8 bases at J; junction bases unmatched: 9. The germline V gene encodes CDR1 MNHEY and CDR2 SVGAGI. The DNA for the CDR3 is TGTGCCAGCAGATCGGCGGGAGGTTTCGATGAGCAGTTCTTC. It encodes CASRSAGGFDEQFF.

J is TRBJ2-7 and V is TRBV29-1; 9 bases align to TRBD1. The CDR3 consists of 13 residues. The V gene's germline CDR1 is SQVTM and CDR2 ANQGSEA. V was clipped by 2 bases and J by 4 bases; unmatched bases: 3. This CDR3 reads CSVESDRGYEQYF. Here the CDR3 DNA reads TGCAGCGTTGAAAGTGACAGGGGGTACGAGCAGTACTTC.

The rearrangement links TRBV12-3 or TRBV12-4 to TRBJ2-1, with 7 bases matching TRBD1. The CDR3 runs 11 residues. Trimming at V came to 6 bases and at J to 9 bases, leaving 2 bases not matched to a gene. DNA of the CDR3: TGTGCCAGCAGGGGACAGATTGAGCAGTTCTTC. As protein: CASRGQIEQFF.

The chain employs TRBV5-1 and TRBJ2-1; D gene unclear. The V gene's germline CDR1 is SGHRS and CDR2 YFSETQ. CDR3 length: 15 amino acids. Trimming removed 4 bases at V and 6 bases at J, with 17 bases between. The CDR3 bases are TGCGCCAGCAGCATCCGGGCCCCAGGTTTCAATGAGCAGTTCTTC. This codes for CASSIRAPGFNEQFF.

The chain links TRBV7-9 to TRBJ2-7; perhaps TRBD1 as D (6 bases). This CDR3 is 17 amino acids long. Germline V CDR1 and CDR2: SEHNR, FQNEAQ (reference sequence). Trimming took off 5 bases at V and 0 bases at J, with 20 bases between the two ends. The CDR3 loop is CASSTPTGLPFSYEQYF. The DNA of the CDR3 is TGTGCCAGCAGCACCCCGACAGGACTTCCCTTCTCCTACGAGCAGTACTTC.